The entry below describes one TCR beta chain. Seattle patients were enrolled during active infection and followed longitudinally. The data were taken from a study of blood T cell repertoires in COVID-19. Overall study: Material from acute and convalescent COVID-19 was sourced from the United States, Italy and Spain. PBMCs, B-cell-depleted T cells, or T cells were the source of the cDNA or gDNA that made up the material.

The CDR3 is 15 residues long. Trimming shortened V by 2 bases and J by 10 bases, and 20 bases separated the two germline ends. CDR1 is SGDLS, CDR2 YYNGEE, per germline. Original data processing: Researchers report that nucleated cell counts were estimated from reference gene primer amplification. Profiled with immunoSEQ multiplex PCR; TCRdb holds only in-frame clones, not every one. D and trimming were read from the DNA, whereas the V and J calls and clone size are those reported in that table. The sample lists 200,000 to 300,000 clones, roughly 83% occurring once. Sequenced sample: peripheral blood. The source of this sequence is a woman older than 75 with COVID-19, enrolled during active disease. V is TRBV9 and J is TRBJ2-3; a weak D match, TRBD2 (6 bases). CDR3 amino acids: CASSVDKRVTGAQYF. For the CDR3, the DNA is TGTGCCAGCAGCGTCGATAAGCGGGTCACGGGGGCGCAGTATTTT. The full variable domain, completed using reference TRBV9 and TRBJ2-3, is DSGVTQTPKHLITATGQRVTLRCSPRSGDLSVYWYQQSLDQGLQFLIQYYNGEERAKGNILERFSAQQFPDLHSELNLSSLELGDSALYFCASSVDKRVTGAQYFGPGTRLTVL.